This TCR beta chain was recorded in a study of cytomegalovirus exposure and HLA in healthy donors. The PCR employed 60 Vbeta primers together with 13 Jbeta primers. Repertoires were generated with immunoSEQ multiplex PCR, while TCRdb's copy carries only in-frame clones and drops some. The table has approximately 200,000 clones, 79% seen once. General observations from the study: Later on, an analysis found that several of the most significant clusters appeared to be linked to common viral pathogens, which included parvovirus B19.

This clone turned up a few times. Its antigen remains unknown. The CDR3 totals 10 residues. Trimming removed 6 bases from V and 6 bases from J, with 4 bases in between. Germline V CDR1 and CDR2: SEHNR, FQNEAQ (reference sequence). V is TRBV7-9 and J is TRBJ2-3; no firm D call. The sample taken for sequencing was PBMCs. This TCR was recovered from a girl aged 10-17 years in good health and CMV-seropositive. The CDR3 DNA reads TGTGCCAGCAGACTGGATACGCAGTATTTT. Translated: CASRLDTQYF. Full variable domain (rest looked up from reference TRBV7-9 and TRBJ2-3): DTGVSQNPRHKITKRGQNVTFRCDPISEHNRLYWYRQTLGQGPEFLTYFQNEAQLEKSRLLSDRFSAERPKGSFSTLEIQRTEQGDSAMYLCASRLDTQYFGPGTRLTVL.